Presented here are 2 T cell receptor beta chains from one specimen sequenced in a study of regulatory T cells in long-lasting Graves disease. According to the study, TCR beta libraries were built with iRepertoire HTBI primers and CDR3-region Arm-PCR. TCRdb re-analysed the multiplex PCR reads in MiXCR, keeping a single row per CDR3 protein. The sample records over 400,000 distinct CDR3 sequences, 14% being singletons. Time point meaning: newly diagnosed GD, antithyroid drugs for less than 3 months. PBMCs were the source of the RNA used for TCR sequencing. The same data also contributed to another study, on T cells in Graves' hyperthyroidism and ophthalmopathy.

Sequences were derived from peripheral blood mononuclear cells (PBMCs), sampled at new diagnosis, from a patient treated with antithyroid drugs. These TCRs come from a woman aged 45-59 years with Graves disease.

This chain links TRBV11-2 with TRBJ1-1; D may be TRBD1 (5 bases). CDR3 length: 15 amino acids. V lost 5 bases and J 7 bases, leaving 20 bases between the germline ends. In germline, CDR1 is SGHAT, CDR2 FQNNGV. The CDR3 here is CASSRMAQGGFEAFF. The CDR3 coding sequence is TGTGCCAGCAGCCGAATGGCTCAGGGAGGCTTTGAAGCTTTCTTT.

About this clonotype itself: A far larger clone is off by one base, so a read error is likely. The genes are TRBV2 and TRBJ2-5, with D possibly being TRBD2 (5 bases). The germline V and J ends were trimmed by 5 bases and 11 bases, with 27 bases remaining between them. The germline CDR1 and CDR2 sequences are SNHLY and FYNNEI. This CDR3 is 16 amino acids long. The CDR3 DNA reads TGTGCCAGCAGTTACTCTGGCGGGTCGTCCTACAATGAGCAGTACTTC. The encoded protein is CASSYSGGSSYNEQYF. Full variable domain (missing parts from reference TRBV2 and TRBJ2-5): EPEVTQTPSHQVTQMGQEVILRCVPISNHLYFYWYRQILGQKVEFLVSFYNNEISEKSEIFDDQFSVERPDGSNFTLKIRSTKLEDSAMYFCASSYSGGSSYNEQYFGPGTRLLVL.